This T cell receptor (beta chain) was identified during a study of response to subunit inactivated influenza vaccine. Overall study results and limits: The authors suggested that few new T cells are recruited per seasonal influenza vaccination.

The CDR3 totals 13 residues. CDR1 and CDR2 from the germline V gene are MNHNS and SASEGT. V lost 6 bases, J lost 4 bases, and 4 bases stayed unmatched. TCRdb ran MiXCR on the RT-PCR reads and lists one entry per CDR3 protein. Of approximately 570,000 distinct CDR3 sequences detected, about 8% appear once; the ten largest clones hold about an eighth. This clonotype was picked up many times. What it recognizes is unknown. This TCR derives from a man aged 45-69 years who received an inactivated influenza vaccine. J is TRBJ2-5 and V is TRBV6-1; 8 bases agree with TRBD1. This specimen was PBMCs from blood, taken around 2 years after vaccination. The chain's CDR3 is CASRDRVGETQYF. CDR3 nucleotides: TGTGCCAGCAGGGACAGGGTAGGAGAGACCCAGTACTTC.